A selection of T cell receptor beta chains follows, all from one sample in a study of T-cell reconstitution after alpha-beta-depleted transplantation in children. One entry per CDR3 protein results from TCRdb running MiXCR on the PCR reads. The repertoire includes about 600,000 distinct CDR3 sequences, about 21% of them detected once, and roughly 14% sits in the top ten. Here the sequenced sample was PBMCs, mostly from graft donor cells, taken 360 days after TCRalphabeta/CD19-depleted stem cell transplant. The receptors originated from a boy younger than two who had a stem cell transplant for acute myeloid leukemia, so the T cells may come from the graft donor. Each CDR3 is given without its conserved first and last residue. The order of the fields is CDR3 length, V gene, clone size, J gene, CDR3 protein. Size values are once, few and many counts, or a class for expanded clones, and some rows have none.

CDR3 length: 14
V gene: TRBV10-3
clone size: .
J gene: TRBJ2-2
CDR3 protein: AISDSQGSGTGELF

CDR3 length: 13
V gene: TRBV7-2
clone size: .
J gene: TRBJ2-1
CDR3 protein: ASSLLGGGASEQF

CDR3 length: 17
V gene: TRBV9
clone size: many
J gene: TRBJ2-2
CDR3 protein: ASSVEGRLGGRDTGELF

CDR3 length: 15
V gene: TRBV5-5
clone size: .
J gene: TRBJ2-3
CDR3 protein: ASSLTPGLAATDTQY

CDR3 length: 11
V gene: TRBV7-9
clone size: .
J gene: TRBJ2-1
CDR3 protein: ASSLDHHNEQF

CDR3 length: 14
V gene: TRBV5-1
clone size: .
J gene: TRBJ2-4
CDR3 protein: ASSLDRGPAKNIQY

CDR3 length: 15
V gene: TRBV9
clone size: .
J gene: TRBJ2-1
CDR3 protein: ASSAPRLERGNNEQF

CDR3 length: 12
V gene: TRBV29-1
clone size: many
J gene: TRBJ2-3
CDR3 protein: SVGLAGSTDTQY

CDR3 length: 11
V gene: TRBV5-1
clone size: .
J gene: TRBJ1-1
CDR3 protein: ASSWGTGGEAF

CDR3 length: 10
V gene: TRBV10-3
clone size: .
J gene: TRBJ2-5
CDR3 protein: AIREQLGPQY

CDR3 length: 12
V gene: TRBV5-1
clone size: .
J gene: TRBJ2-5
CDR3 protein: ASSSRGQGETQY

CDR3 length: 12
V gene: TRBV7-6
clone size: .
J gene: TRBJ2-3
CDR3 protein: ASSQRGERDTQY

CDR3 length: 11
V gene: TRBV10-3
clone size: few
J gene: TRBJ2-1
CDR3 protein: AIMGGSYNEQF

CDR3 length: 14
V gene: TRBV12-3/TRBV12-4
clone size: many
J gene: TRBJ1-1
CDR3 protein: ASSPRDRAMNTEAF

CDR3 length: 12
V gene: TRBV5-6
clone size: .
J gene: TRBJ2-7
CDR3 protein: ASSPGIFCYEQY

CDR3 length: 14
V gene: TRBV28
clone size: many
J gene: TRBJ1-6
CDR3 protein: ASSLSPGQSNSPLH

CDR3 length: 13
V gene: TRBV24-1
clone size: .
J gene: TRBJ2-3
CDR3 protein: ATSDLRRGTDTQY

CDR3 length: 11
V gene: TRBV12-3/TRBV12-4
clone size: .
J gene: TRBJ1-2
CDR3 protein: ASRDDRPYGYT

CDR3 length: 13
V gene: TRBV20-1
clone size: many
J gene: TRBJ2-5
CDR3 protein: SARDPGRLQETQY

CDR3 length: 11
V gene: TRBV7-9
clone size: many
J gene: TRBJ2-1
CDR3 protein: ASSLEGAAEQF

CDR3 length: 11
V gene: TRBV7-3
clone size: many
J gene: TRBJ2-1
CDR3 protein: ASSLTGANEQF

CDR3 length: 12
V gene: TRBV20-1
clone size: many
J gene: TRBJ1-5
CDR3 protein: SARGWSSNQPQH

CDR3 length: 13
V gene: TRBV4-3
clone size: few
J gene: TRBJ2-7
CDR3 protein: ASSQGTGLGYEQY

CDR3 length: 11
V gene: TRBV10-3
clone size: .
J gene: TRBJ2-7
CDR3 protein: AIRDSYTYEQY

CDR3 length: 11
V gene: TRBV6-6
clone size: many
J gene: TRBJ2-3
CDR3 protein: ASSYSSTDTQY

CDR3 length: 15
V gene: TRBV27
clone size: few
J gene: TRBJ2-6
CDR3 protein: ASSSSTGETGANVLT

CDR3 length: 16
V gene: TRBV20-1
clone size: .
J gene: TRBJ2-1
CDR3 protein: SAAHKSWWGRSYNEQF

CDR3 length: 14
V gene: TRBV5-6
clone size: many
J gene: TRBJ1-2
CDR3 protein: ASSIIDRRPNYGYT

CDR3 length: 11
V gene: TRBV20-1
clone size: few
J gene: TRBJ1-1
CDR3 protein: SARWGVDTEAF

CDR3 length: 17
V gene: TRBV6-1
clone size: .
J gene: TRBJ2-1
CDR3 protein: ASSERSFLLQGSYNEQF

CDR3 length: 13
V gene: TRBV6-2/TRBV6-3
clone size: many
J gene: TRBJ1-5
CDR3 protein: ASSYLGQGNQPQH

CDR3 length: 13
V gene: TRBV20-1
clone size: few
J gene: TRBJ2-1
CDR3 protein: SARRTGVSYNEQF

CDR3 length: 13
V gene: TRBV7-2
clone size: once
J gene: TRBJ2-7
CDR3 protein: ASSLTGPGSYEQY

CDR3 length: 19
V gene: TRBV12-3/TRBV12-4
clone size: .
J gene: TRBJ1-3
CDR3 protein: ASSFSRGGTPDHYSGNTIY

CDR3 length: 13
V gene: TRBV20-1
clone size: few
J gene: TRBJ1-1
CDR3 protein: SARGAWGGAAEAF

CDR3 length: 12
V gene: TRBV11-2
clone size: few
J gene: TRBJ2-2
CDR3 protein: ASSLRGRGGELF

CDR3 length: 12
V gene: TRBV4-1
clone size: many
J gene: TRBJ1-6
CDR3 protein: ASSQGAENSPLH

CDR3 length: 11
V gene: TRBV29-1
clone size: .
J gene: TRBJ2-4
CDR3 protein: SARGPGGNIQY

CDR3 length: 13
V gene: TRBV19
clone size: many
J gene: TRBJ2-3
CDR3 protein: ASSIQRGDTDTQY

CDR3 length: 12
V gene: TRBV12-3/TRBV12-4
clone size: .
J gene: TRBJ1-1
CDR3 protein: ASSFEAQGWGAF

CDR3 length: 12
V gene: TRBV5-1
clone size: .
J gene: TRBJ1-2
CDR3 protein: ASSAGGTGYGYT

CDR3 length: 9
V gene: TRBV12-3/TRBV12-4
clone size: .
J gene: TRBJ1-5
CDR3 protein: ASSIDQPQH

CDR3 length: 14
V gene: TRBV18
clone size: .
J gene: TRBJ2-7
CDR3 protein: ASSREQGVSSYEQY

CDR3 length: 15
V gene: TRBV12-3/TRBV12-4
clone size: few
J gene: TRBJ2-2
CDR3 protein: ASSRYAPGQGTGELF

CDR3 length: 11
V gene: TRBV5-6
clone size: .
J gene: TRBJ1-1
CDR3 protein: ASSPWGNTEAF

CDR3 length: 12
V gene: TRBV6-5
clone size: .
J gene: TRBJ1-2
CDR3 protein: ASSYSGESYGYT

CDR3 length: 11
V gene: TRBV10-2
clone size: .
J gene: TRBJ1-5
CDR3 protein: ASSDRFNQPQH

CDR3 length: 13
V gene: TRBV20-1
clone size: .
J gene: TRBJ1-1
CDR3 protein: SARSFAGVNTEAF

CDR3 length: 13
V gene: TRBV28
clone size: many
J gene: TRBJ1-2
CDR3 protein: ASSEIGTAPYGYT

CDR3 length: 15
V gene: TRBV12-3/TRBV12-4
clone size: .
J gene: TRBJ2-7
CDR3 protein: ASSFIAGGLAAYEQY

CDR3 length: 13
V gene: TRBV7-2
clone size: .
J gene: TRBJ2-7
CDR3 protein: ASMTAGTRGYEQY

CDR3 length: 12
V gene: TRBV12-3/TRBV12-4
clone size: many
J gene: TRBJ1-1
CDR3 protein: ASSPPGQGMGAF

CDR3 length: 12
V gene: TRBV12-3/TRBV12-4
clone size: .
J gene: TRBJ1-2
CDR3 protein: ASSTTRFYYGYT

CDR3 length: 13
V gene: TRBV12-3/TRBV12-4
clone size: .
J gene: TRBJ1-2
CDR3 protein: ASSPVAPSNYGYT

CDR3 length: 11
V gene: TRBV10-3
clone size: few
J gene: TRBJ2-2
CDR3 protein: AISGGRTGELF